The 3 T cell receptor beta chains below were found in one sample sequenced in a study of shared clonotypes between healthy human individuals. Sequencing was performed with immunoSEQ multiplex PCR; in TCRdb, only in-frame clones are kept and a portion is missing. The table lists under 1,900,000 clones, just under 99% of them singletons. Sequencing used naive CD4+ T cells sorted from blood. Subset specified: CD45RA+ positively selected. Receptor source: a man younger than 45 in good health.

The chain combines TRBV28 with TRBJ2-7, with no clear D. There are 15 residues in the CDR3. Germline V gene lookup returns CDR1 MDHEN and CDR2 SYDVKM. V was clipped by 4 bases and J by 6 bases, with 19 bases between them. CDR3 DNA: TGTGCCAGCAGTTCCCGGAGAGGCAGATTCTCCGAGCAGTACTTC. Translated, it gives CASSSRRGRFSEQYF. Together with reference TRBV28 and TRBJ2-7, the CDR3 gives the full variable domain: DVKVTQSSRYLVKRTGEKVFLECVQDMDHENMFWYRQDPGLGLRLIYFSYDVKMKEKGDIPEGYSVSREKKERFSLILESASTNQTSMYLCASSSRRGRFSEQYFGPGTRLTVT.

The genes are TRBV18 and TRBJ2-3; D unresolved. The V gene lost 5 bases and the J gene lost 6 bases, with 15 bases spanning the gap. Germline loops: CDR1 KGHSH, CDR2 LQKENI. The CDR3 sequence is 14 residues long. The CDR3 nucleotides are TGTGCCAGCTCAAACCGTGCCAGTCGGGATACGCAGTATTTT. This encodes CASSNRASRDTQYF.

The chain joins TRBV10-3 to TRBJ1-1; 8 bases align to TRBD1. The germline V gene encodes CDR1 ENHRY and CDR2 SYGVKD. CDR3 length: 13 amino acids. With 6 bases clipped from V and 2 bases from J, the junction kept 2 bases outside the gene matches. CDR3 nucleotides: TGTGCCATCAGGGACAGGGTCAACACTGAAGCTTTCTTT. Amino acid sequence: CAIRDRVNTEAFF.